What follows describes a single T cell receptor beta chain. The data were obtained in a study of blood T cell repertoires in COVID-19. With 4 bases removed from V and 4 bases from J, the gap between germline ends came to 19 bases. This CDR3 contains 17 residues. Germline V gene sequence: CDR1 MNHNS, CDR2 SASEGT. Measured with immunoSEQ multiplex PCR; TCRdb has only the in-frame clones, and not every one. The sample contains fewer than 350,000 clones, about 85% of which appear only once. This receptor was taken from a woman in her twenties or thirties who had been exposed to COVID-19. The sample consisted of PBMCs or T cells enriched from blood (not recorded which). This rearrangement joins TRBV6-1 to TRBJ1-4, with D uncertain. The CDR3 nucleotides are TGTGCCAGCAGTGCAGAAGTGTTCCAGGCGTTTAATGAAAAACTGTTTTTT. Translating it yields CASSAEVFQAFNEKLFF.